Each of the 24 T cell receptor beta chains below was sequenced from the same sample in a study of CD8 T cells in ankylosing spondylitis. Via MiXCR, TCRdb re-called the 5' RACE reads, giving one row per CDR3 protein. The data contain 250,000 or so distinct CDR3 sequences, 24% of them singletons. What was sequenced was blood, either unsorted or a sorted T cell fraction (not recorded which). The receptors here all came from a male donor with ankylosing spondylitis or in good health (not recorded which).

This clonotype was seen at least ten times. V gene TRBV7-8 combines with J gene TRBJ1-2, with D perhaps matching TRBD1 (5 bases). This CDR3 is 15 amino acids long. Germline assignment: CDR1 SGHVS and CDR2 FQNEAQ. The V end was cut by 0 bases, the J end by 3 bases, with 11 bases between. The CDR3 reads CASSLARGADYGYTF. CDR3 DNA: TGTGCCAGCAGCTTAGCGCGGGGCGCGGACTATGGCTACACCTTC.

In this sample, this clonotype turned up many times. V is TRBV10-2 and J is TRBJ1-1; 8 bases are shared with TRBD1. CDR1 WSHSY and CDR2 SAAADI come from the germline V gene. The length of the CDR3 is 14 residues. V was clipped by 7 bases and J by 3 bases; unmatched bases: 7. The CDR3 sequence: CASISGGSHTEAFF. The CDR3, as DNA: TGCGCCAGCATTTCAGGGGGCAGTCACACTGAAGCTTTCTTT.

This clonotype was recorded only once. The chain uses TRBV5-1 and TRBJ2-1; TRBD1 aligns across 7 bases. The length of the CDR3 is 17 residues. J gave up 6 bases and V 0 bases, and 12 bases lay outside the gene matches. CDR1 is SGHRS and CDR2 is YFSETQ in the germline V gene. The CDR3 sequence: CASSLVTGRAVGNEQFF. As DNA, the CDR3 is TGCGCCAGCAGCTTGGTGACAGGGCGGGCGGTGGGCAATGAGCAGTTCTTC.

This clonotype showed up just a few times. The chain combines TRBV28 with TRBJ2-1; perhaps TRBD1 as D (5 bases). The CDR3 loop spans 12 amino acids. Germline V gives CDR1 MDHEN, CDR2 SYDVKM. V was shortened by 10 bases and J by 4 bases, with 11 bases between the two germline ends. The CDR3 DNA reads TGTGCCACCCGAACAGGATACAATGAGCAGTTCTTC. It translates to CATRTGYNEQFF.

As for this clonotype: Since the CDR3 does not end with the conserved phenylalanine or tryptophan, this likely comes from a read error. J is TRBJ2-1 and V is TRBV12-3 or TRBV12-4; D might be TRBD1 (6 bases). The V end was cut by 3 bases, the J end by 7 bases, with 7 bases between. The CDR3 spans 12 residues. The DNA for the CDR3 is TGTGCCAGCAGTTTGAGGGGGAATGAGCAGTTCATC. It specifies CASSLRGNEQFI.

The chain employs TRBV9 and TRBJ2-7, with 7 bases that match TRBD1. The germline gives CDR1 SGDLS, CDR2 YYNGEE. Unmatched junction bases numbered 9, after V lost 4 bases and J lost 8 bases. The CDR3 totals 13 residues. The CDR3 sequence is CASSPSGTVKQYF. Written as DNA, the CDR3 is TGTGCCAGCAGCCCATCCGGGACAGTCAAGCAGTACTTC.

This clonotype was detected a few times. The V call is TRBV2, the J call TRBJ2-3; 10 bases are shared with TRBD2. The trim removed 4 bases at V and 3 bases at J, leaving 4 bases unmatched. CDR3 length: 15 residues. The germline gives CDR1 SNHLY, CDR2 FYNNEI. This CDR3 reads CASSGLAGVTDTQYF. Written as DNA, the CDR3 is TGTGCCAGCAGTGGCCTAGCGGGGGTTACAGATACGCAGTATTTT. Full variable domain (remainder filled in from reference TRBV2 and TRBJ2-3): EPEVTQTPSHQVTQMGQEVILRCVPISNHLYFYWYRQILGQKVEFLVSFYNNEISEKSEIFDDQFSVERPDGSNFTLKIRSTKLEDSAMYFCASSGLAGVTDTQYFGPGTRLTVL.

This clonotype was detected once. This rearrangement joins TRBV5-4 to TRBJ1-6; TRBD1 matches 7 bases. In germline, CDR1 is SGHNT, CDR2 YYREEE (reference sequence). Trimming took 4 bases from V and 9 from J; bases not matched to a gene: 7. The CDR3 has 14 residues. The CDR3 protein is CASSRQGGGSPLHF. The CDR3 DNA follows: TGTGCCAGCAGCCGACAGGGTGGAGGTTCACCCCTCCACTTT.

This clonotype was found many times. The chain combines TRBV5-1 with TRBJ2-3; 10 positions agree with TRBD1. The V and J ends lost 3 bases and 5 bases, in that order; junction bases with no gene match: 6. The germline CDR1 and CDR2 sequences are SGHRS and YFSETQ. The CDR3 totals 15 residues. CDR3 region: CASSYVRDRGDTQYF. The CDR3 coding sequence is TGCGCCAGCAGCTACGTTCGGGACAGGGGAGATACGCAGTATTTT.

This clonotype appeared a few times. The chain links TRBV20-1 to TRBJ1-3; D call uncertain. Trimming removed 1 base from V and 0 bases from J, with 7 bases in between. From germline, CDR1 is DFQATT and CDR2 SNEGSKA (reference sequence). The CDR3 totals 14 residues. CDR3 protein: CSARASFSGNTIYF. CDR3 bases: TGCAGTGCTAGAGCTAGCTTCTCTGGAAACACCATATATTTT.

This clonotype was seen repeatedly, ten times or more. The chain carries TRBV12-3 or TRBV12-4 and TRBJ2-5; maybe TRBD1 (5 bases). The CDR3 length is 12 residues. Trimming cost V 6 bases and J 9 bases, with 14 bases left between them. The CDR3 DNA reads as TGTGCCAGCAGCCTGCAGGGATTGGCCCAGTACTTC. Translation: CASSLQGLAQYF.

This clonotype was counted at least ten times. The V call is TRBV24-1, the J call TRBJ2-2, with unresolved D. Deletions cut 1 base from V and 1 base from J, with 6 bases between. Germline V lookup: CDR1 KGHDR, CDR2 SFDVKD. This CDR3 spans 15 amino acids. CDR3 residues: CATSDFAQNTGELFF. Here the CDR3 DNA reads TGTGCCACCAGTGATTTCGCACAGAACACCGGGGAGCTGTTTTTT.

The gene calls are TRBV6-1 and TRBJ2-7; TRBD2 might be the D (5 bases). CDR1 and CDR2 (germline): MNHNS, SASEGT. V lost 3 bases to trimming and J lost 3 bases, with 12 bases between them. The CDR3 loop spans 14 amino acids. The CDR3 is CASSELERYYEQYF. CDR3 nucleotide sequence: TGTGCCAGCAGTGAGCTGGAGCGGTACTACGAGCAGTACTTC.

The V and J genes are TRBV7-9 and TRBJ1-1, with D maybe TRBD1 (6 bases). CDR3 size: 15 residues. V was trimmed by 0 bases and J by 6 bases, leaving 14 bases between them. Germline assignment: CDR1 SEHNR and CDR2 FQNEAQ (reference sequence). The CDR3 nucleotides read TGTGCCAGCAGCTTAGCCCCCAGGGGAGGCTCTGAAGCTTTCTTT. Translated: CASSLAPRGGSEAFF.

The table lists this clonotype with a few counts. The V and J genes are TRBV5-1 and TRBJ2-5, with a weak D call TRBD2 (6 bases). This CDR3 has 15 amino acids. Trimming removed 2 bases from V and 5 bases from J, with 16 bases in between. The germline CDR1 and CDR2 sequences are SGHRS and YFSETQ. The CDR3 spells CASSLTGTRGETQYF. The DNA for the CDR3 is TGCGCCAGCAGCTTAACCGGGACCCGGGGGGAGACCCAGTACTTC.

This clonotype was counted only a few times. J is TRBJ2-2 and V is TRBV10-3; D is possibly TRBD1 or TRBD2 (5 bases each). CDR1 ENHRY and CDR2 SYGVKD come from the germline V gene. Trimming pared 10 bases from V and 4 bases from J, leaving 19 bases between. There are 15 residues in the CDR3. The CDR3 reads CATGPISGSTGELFF. CDR3 nucleotide sequence: TGTGCCACTGGACCAATTTCAGGGAGCACCGGGGAGCTGTTTTTT.

This clonotype was counted only a few times. The gene calls are TRBV20-1 and TRBJ1-1; no clear D gene. V dropped 4 bases and J dropped 6 bases, with 12 bases sitting between them. The V gene's germline CDR1 is DFQATT and CDR2 SNEGSKA (reference sequence). This CDR3 is built from 12 residues. The CDR3 is CSAIQGKSEAFF. CDR3 DNA: TGCAGTGCTATCCAAGGGAAGTCTGAAGCTTTCTTT.

Many counts were recorded for this clonotype. J is TRBJ1-2 and V is TRBV30; tentative D call: TRBD1 (5 bases). The CDR3 has 14 amino acids. CDR1 and CDR2 (germline): GTSNPN, SVGIG (reference sequence). V dropped 2 bases and J dropped 0 bases, with 10 bases sitting between them. The chain's CDR3 is CAWSLTAPNYGYTF. The CDR3 DNA follows: TGTGCCTGGAGTCTGACAGCTCCTAACTATGGCTACACCTTC.

This clonotype has a count of ten or more. V and J are TRBV6-5 and TRBJ1-1; tentatively, D is TRBD1 (6 bases). Looked up from germline, CDR1 is MNHEY and CDR2 is SVGAGI. CDR3 length equals 13 residues. V dropped 6 bases and J dropped 1 base, with 9 bases sitting between them. The CDR3 loop reads CASSRQENTEAFF. Here the CDR3 DNA reads TGTGCCAGCAGCAGACAGGAGAACACTGAAGCTTTCTTT.

In its sample, this clonotype was seen many times. V usage is TRBV10-1 and J usage is TRBJ1-1; weak D call: TRBD1 (6 bases). The CDR3 loop spans 13 amino acids. V lost 6 bases and J 1 base, leaving 9 bases between the germline ends. Germline CDR1 and CDR2: WNHNN and SYGVQD (reference sequence). The CDR3 protein is CASREDRNTEAFF. CDR3 DNA: TGCGCCAGCAGGGAGGACAGGAACACTGAAGCTTTCTTT.

This clonotype was counted a single time. At one end the junction does not follow the germline gene, possibly because of a read error. The rearrangement joins TRBV20-1 to TRBJ2-1, with 8 bases fitting TRBD2. The V gene's germline CDR1 is DFQATT and CDR2 SNEGSKA (reference sequence). This CDR3 spans 17 amino acids. CDR3 amino acids: CCARDLVLAGASNEQFF. DNA of the CDR3: TGCTGTGCTAGAGATCTCGTGCTAGCGGGTGCCTCGAATGAGCAGTTCTTC.

The CDR3 protein is CSARDSTGDNYEQYF. The CDR3, as DNA: TGCAGTGCTAGAGATTCAACAGGGGATAATTACGAGCAGTACTTC. The J gene is TRBJ2-7, the V gene TRBV20-1, with 7 positions matching TRBD1. V shed 0 bases, J shed 4 bases, and the junction held 9 bases outside the gene matches. Germline values: CDR1 DFQATT, CDR2 SNEGSKA (reference sequence). This CDR3 contains 15 residues.

The chain joins TRBV12-3 or TRBV12-4 to TRBJ2-5; D uncertain. V was pared by 2 bases and J by 4 bases, with 8 bases between. The CDR3 loop spans 13 amino acids. DNA of the CDR3: TGTGCCAGCAGTTTACTTAATGGAGAGACCCAGTACTTC. It specifies CASSLLNGETQYF.

The sample holds many counts of this clonotype. V usage is TRBV4-2 and J usage is TRBJ1-5; D remains unclear. Germline V gene sequence: CDR1 LGHNA, CDR2 YNFKEQ. This CDR3 comprises 13 residues. Deletions cut 4 bases from V and 6 bases from J, with 10 bases between. This chain's CDR3 is CASSLEGSQPQHF. The CDR3 nucleotides read TGTGCCAGCAGCCTGGAGGGTAGTCAGCCCCAGCATTTT.